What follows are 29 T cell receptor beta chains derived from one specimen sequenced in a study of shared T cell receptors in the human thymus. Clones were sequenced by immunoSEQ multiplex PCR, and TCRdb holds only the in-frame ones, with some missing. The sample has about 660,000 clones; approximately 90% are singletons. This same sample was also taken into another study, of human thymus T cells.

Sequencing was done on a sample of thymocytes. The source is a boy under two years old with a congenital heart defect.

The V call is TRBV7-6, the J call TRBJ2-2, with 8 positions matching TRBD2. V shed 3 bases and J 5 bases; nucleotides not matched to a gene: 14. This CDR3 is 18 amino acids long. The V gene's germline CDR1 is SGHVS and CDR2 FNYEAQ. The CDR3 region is CASSLPQGAGGKTGELFF. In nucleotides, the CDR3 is TGTGCCAGCAGCTTGCCCCAAGGGGCGGGAGGAAAAACCGGGGAGCTGTTTTTT.

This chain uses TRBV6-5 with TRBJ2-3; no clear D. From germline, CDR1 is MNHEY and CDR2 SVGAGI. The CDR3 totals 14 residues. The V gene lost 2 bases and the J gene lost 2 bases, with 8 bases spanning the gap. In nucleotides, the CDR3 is TGTGCCAGCAGTTACGGCCGTTCCACAGATACGCAGTATTTT. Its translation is CASSYGRSTDTQYF.

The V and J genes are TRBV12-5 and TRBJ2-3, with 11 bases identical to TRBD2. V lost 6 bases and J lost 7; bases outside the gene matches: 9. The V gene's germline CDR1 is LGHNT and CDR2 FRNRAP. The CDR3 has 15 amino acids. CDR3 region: CASGRTSGPSNTQYF. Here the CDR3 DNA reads TGTGCTAGTGGCCGGACTAGCGGGCCGAGTAATACGCAGTATTTT.

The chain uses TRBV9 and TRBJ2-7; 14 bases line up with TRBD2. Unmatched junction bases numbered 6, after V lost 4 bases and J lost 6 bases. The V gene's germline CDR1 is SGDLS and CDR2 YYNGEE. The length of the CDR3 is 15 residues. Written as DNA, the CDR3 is TGTGCCAGCAGCCCTTGGACTAGCGGGAGGCCCGAGCAGTACTTC. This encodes CASSPWTSGRPEQYF.

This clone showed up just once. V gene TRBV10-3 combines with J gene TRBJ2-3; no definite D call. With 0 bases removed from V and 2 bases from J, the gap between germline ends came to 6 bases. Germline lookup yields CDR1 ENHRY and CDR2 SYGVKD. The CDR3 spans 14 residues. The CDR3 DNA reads TGTGCCATCAGTGAGTCGTACTTCACAGATACGCAGTATTTT. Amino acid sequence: CAISESYFTDTQYF.

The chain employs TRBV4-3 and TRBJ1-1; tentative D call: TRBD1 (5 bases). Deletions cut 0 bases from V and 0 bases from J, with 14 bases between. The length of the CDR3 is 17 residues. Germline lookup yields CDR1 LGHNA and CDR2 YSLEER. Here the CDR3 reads CASSQDDGRGMNTEAFF. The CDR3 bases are TGCGCCAGCAGCCAAGATGACGGTAGGGGTATGAACACTGAAGCTTTCTTT.

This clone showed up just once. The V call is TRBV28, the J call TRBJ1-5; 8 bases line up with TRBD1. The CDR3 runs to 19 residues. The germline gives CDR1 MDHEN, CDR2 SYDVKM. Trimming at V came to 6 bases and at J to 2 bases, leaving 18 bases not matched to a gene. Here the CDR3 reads CASRMTGTGPWGGNQPQHF. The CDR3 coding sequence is TGTGCCAGCAGGATGACCGGGACAGGCCCGTGGGGGGGCAATCAGCCCCAGCATTTT.

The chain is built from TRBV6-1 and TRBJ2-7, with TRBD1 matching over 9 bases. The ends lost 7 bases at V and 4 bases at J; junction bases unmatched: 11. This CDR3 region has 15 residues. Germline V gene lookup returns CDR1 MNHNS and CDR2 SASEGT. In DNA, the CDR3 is TGTGCCAGCACTACCAGGGACAGGGTATCGTACGAGCAGTACTTC. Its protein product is CASTTRDRVSYEQYF.

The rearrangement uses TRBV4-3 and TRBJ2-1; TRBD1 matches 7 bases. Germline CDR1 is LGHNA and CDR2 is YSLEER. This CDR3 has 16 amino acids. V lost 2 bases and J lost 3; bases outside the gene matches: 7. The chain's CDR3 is CASSQRKGTDYNEQFF. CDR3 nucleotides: TGCGCCAGCAGCCAAAGAAAGGGGACAGACTACAATGAGCAGTTCTTC.

The CDR3 nucleotides are TGTGCCAGCAGCTCTTCACAGGGACACAACTACGAGCAGTACTTC. As protein: CASSSSQGHNYEQYF. The chain joins TRBV9 to TRBJ2-7, with TRBD1 as a possible D gene (6 bases). Germline lookup yields CDR1 SGDLS and CDR2 YYNGEE. The CDR3 extends over 15 amino acids. The V end lost 4 bases, the J end lost 3 bases, and 17 bases lay between the germline ends. Supplemented by reference TRBV9 and TRBJ2-7, the full variable domain reads DSGVTQTPKHLITATGQRVTLRCSPRSGDLSVYWYQQSLDQGLQFLIQYYNGEERAKGNILERFSAQQFPDLHSELNLSSLELGDSALYFCASSSSQGHNYEQYFGPGTRLTVT.

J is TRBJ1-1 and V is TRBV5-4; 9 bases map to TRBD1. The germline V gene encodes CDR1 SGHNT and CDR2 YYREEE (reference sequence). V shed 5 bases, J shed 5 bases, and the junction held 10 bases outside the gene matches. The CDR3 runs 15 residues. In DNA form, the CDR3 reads TGTGCCAGCAGTCGCTCCGGGACAGGGATTACTGAAGCTTTCTTT. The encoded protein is CASSRSGTGITEAFF.

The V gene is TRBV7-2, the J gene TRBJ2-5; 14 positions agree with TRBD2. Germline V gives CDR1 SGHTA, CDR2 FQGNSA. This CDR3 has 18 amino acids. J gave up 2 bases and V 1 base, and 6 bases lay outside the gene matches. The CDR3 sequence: CASSLEGLAGAEQETQYF. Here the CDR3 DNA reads TGTGCCAGCAGCTTAGAGGGACTAGCGGGAGCGGAGCAAGAGACCCAGTACTTC.

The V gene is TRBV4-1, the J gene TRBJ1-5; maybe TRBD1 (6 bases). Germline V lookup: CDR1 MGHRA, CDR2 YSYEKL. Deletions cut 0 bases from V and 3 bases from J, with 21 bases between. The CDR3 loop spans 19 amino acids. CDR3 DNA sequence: TGCGCCAGCAGCCAAGATCTCCCCCTCCGGGACACCAACAATCAGCCCCAGCATTTT. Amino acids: CASSQDLPLRDTNNQPQHF.

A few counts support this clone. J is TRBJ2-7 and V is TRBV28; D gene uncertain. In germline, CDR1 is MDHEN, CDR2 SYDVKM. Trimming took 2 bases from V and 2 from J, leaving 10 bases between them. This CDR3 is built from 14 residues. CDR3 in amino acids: CASSLKVRTYEQYF. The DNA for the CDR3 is TGTGCCAGCAGTTTAAAGGTCAGGACCTACGAGCAGTACTTC.

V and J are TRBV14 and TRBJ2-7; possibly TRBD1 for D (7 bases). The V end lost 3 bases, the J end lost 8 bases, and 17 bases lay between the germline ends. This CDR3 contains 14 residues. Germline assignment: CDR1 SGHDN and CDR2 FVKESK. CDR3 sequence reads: CASSQRDSPKKQYF. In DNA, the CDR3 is TGTGCCAGCAGCCAGCGGGACAGCCCTAAGAAGCAGTACTTC. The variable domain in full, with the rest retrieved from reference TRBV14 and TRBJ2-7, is EAGVTQFPSHSVIEKGQTVTLRCDPISGHDNLYWYRRVMGKEIKFLLHFVKESKQDESGMPNNRFLAERTGGTYSTLKVQPAELEDSGVYFCASSQRDSPKKQYFGPGTRLTVT.

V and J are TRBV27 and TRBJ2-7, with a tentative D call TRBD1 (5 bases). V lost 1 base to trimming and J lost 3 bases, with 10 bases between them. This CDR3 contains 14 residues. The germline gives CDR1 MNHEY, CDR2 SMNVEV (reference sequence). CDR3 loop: CASSLLWQGYEQYF. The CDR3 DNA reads TGTGCCAGCAGTTTATTGTGGCAGGGCTACGAGCAGTACTTC.

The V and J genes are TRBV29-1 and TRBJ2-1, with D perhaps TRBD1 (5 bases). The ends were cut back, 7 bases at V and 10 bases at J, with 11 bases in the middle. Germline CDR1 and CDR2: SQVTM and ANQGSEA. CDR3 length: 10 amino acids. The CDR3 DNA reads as TGCAGCGCACGGACACCGGAGCAGTTCTTC. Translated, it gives CSARTPEQFF.

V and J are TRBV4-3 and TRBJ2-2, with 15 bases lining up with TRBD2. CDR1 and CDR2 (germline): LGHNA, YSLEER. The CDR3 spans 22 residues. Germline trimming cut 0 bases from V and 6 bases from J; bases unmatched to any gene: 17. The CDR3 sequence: CASSQDKSPGLAGGRGPGELFF. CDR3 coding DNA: TGCGCCAGCAGCCAAGATAAATCTCCGGGACTAGCGGGAGGCCGGGGTCCCGGGGAGCTGTTTTTT.

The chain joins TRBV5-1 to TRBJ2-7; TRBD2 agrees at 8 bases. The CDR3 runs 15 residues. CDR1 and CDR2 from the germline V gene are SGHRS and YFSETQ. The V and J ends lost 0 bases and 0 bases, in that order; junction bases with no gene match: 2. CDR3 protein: CASSLDLAGSYEQYF. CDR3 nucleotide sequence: TGCGCCAGCAGCTTGGACCTAGCGGGCTCCTACGAGCAGTACTTC.

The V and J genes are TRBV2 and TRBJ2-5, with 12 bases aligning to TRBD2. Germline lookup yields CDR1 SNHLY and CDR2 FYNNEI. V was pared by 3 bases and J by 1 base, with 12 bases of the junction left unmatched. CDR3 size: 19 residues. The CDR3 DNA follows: TGTGCCAGCAGTGATTTTCCTAGCGGGAGGGGGGGGCTCCAAGAGACCCAGTACTTC. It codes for CASSDFPSGRGGLQETQYF. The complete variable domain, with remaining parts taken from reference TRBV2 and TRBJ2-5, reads EPEVTQTPSHQVTQMGQEVILRCVPISNHLYFYWYRQILGQKVEFLVSFYNNEISEKSEIFDDQFSVERPDGSNFTLKIRSTKLEDSAMYFCASSDFPSGRGGLQETQYFGPGTRLLVL.

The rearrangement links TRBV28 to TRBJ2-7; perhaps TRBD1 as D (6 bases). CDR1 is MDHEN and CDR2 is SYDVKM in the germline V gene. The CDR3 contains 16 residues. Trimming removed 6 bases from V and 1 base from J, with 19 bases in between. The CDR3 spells CASSRVPPDSSYEQYF. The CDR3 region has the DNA TGTGCCAGCAGCCGGGTGCCCCCGGACAGTTCCTACGAGCAGTACTTC.

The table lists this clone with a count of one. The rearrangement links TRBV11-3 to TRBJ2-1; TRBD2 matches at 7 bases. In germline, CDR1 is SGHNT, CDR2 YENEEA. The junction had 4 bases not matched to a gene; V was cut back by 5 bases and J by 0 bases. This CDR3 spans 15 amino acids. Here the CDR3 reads CASSRGGSSYNEQFF. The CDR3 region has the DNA TGTGCCAGCAGCCGCGGGGGTTCCTCCTACAATGAGCAGTTCTTC. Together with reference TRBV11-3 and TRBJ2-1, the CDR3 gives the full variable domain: EAGVVQSPRYKIIEKKQPVAFWCNPISGHNTLYWYLQNLGQGPELLIRYENEEAVDDSQLPKDRFSAERLKGVDSTLKIQPAELGDSAVYLCASSRGGSSYNEQFFGPGTRLTVL.

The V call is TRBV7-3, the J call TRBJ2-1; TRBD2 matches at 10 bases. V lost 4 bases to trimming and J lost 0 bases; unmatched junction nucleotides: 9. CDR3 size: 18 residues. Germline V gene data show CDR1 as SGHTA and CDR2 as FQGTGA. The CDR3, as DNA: TGTGCCAGCAGCTCGTCGGGACTAGCGCCGAGCTCCTACAATGAGCAGTTCTTC. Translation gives CASSSSGLAPSSYNEQFF.

The CDR3: CASSPTNSRSGGTGELFF. CDR3 nucleotide sequence: TGTGCCAGCTCACCAACCAATTCGCGCAGCGGGGGCACCGGGGAGCTGTTTTTT. This sequence joins TRBV18 and TRBJ2-2; 8 bases line up with TRBD2. The CDR3 consists of 18 residues. The V gene's germline CDR1 is KGHSH and CDR2 LQKENI. Trimming at V came to 2 bases and at J to 4 bases, leaving 12 bases not matched to a gene. The entire variable domain, with the rest obtained from reference TRBV18 and TRBJ2-2, is as follows: NAGVMQNPRHLVRRRGQEARLRCSPMKGHSHVYWYRQLPEEGLKFMVYLQKENIIDESGMPKERFSAEFPKEGPSILRIQQVVRGDSAAYFCASSPTNSRSGGTGELFFGEGSRLTVL.

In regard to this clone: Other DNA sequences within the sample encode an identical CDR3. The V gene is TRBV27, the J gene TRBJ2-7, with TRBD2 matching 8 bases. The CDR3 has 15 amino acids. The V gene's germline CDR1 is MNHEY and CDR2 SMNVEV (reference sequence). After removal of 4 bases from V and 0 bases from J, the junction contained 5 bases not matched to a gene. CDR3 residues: CASSSSGTSSYEQYF. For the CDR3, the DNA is TGTGCCAGCAGTTCCTCCGGGACTAGCTCCTACGAGCAGTACTTC.

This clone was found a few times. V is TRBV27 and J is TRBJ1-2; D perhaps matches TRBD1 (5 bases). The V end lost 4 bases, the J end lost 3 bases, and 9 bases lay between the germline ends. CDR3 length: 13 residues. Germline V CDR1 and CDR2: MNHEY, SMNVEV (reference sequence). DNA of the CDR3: TGTGCCAGCAGTTGTGGGGGGGACTATGGCTACACCTTC. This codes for CASSCGGDYGYTF.

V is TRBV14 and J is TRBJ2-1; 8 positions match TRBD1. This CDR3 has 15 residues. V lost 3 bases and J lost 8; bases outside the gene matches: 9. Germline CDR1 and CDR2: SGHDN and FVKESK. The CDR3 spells CASSQGGQVRHEQFF. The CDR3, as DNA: TGTGCCAGCAGCCAGGGGGGACAGGTGCGGCATGAGCAGTTCTTC. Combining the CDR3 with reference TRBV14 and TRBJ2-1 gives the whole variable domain EAGVTQFPSHSVIEKGQTVTLRCDPISGHDNLYWYRRVMGKEIKFLLHFVKESKQDESGMPNNRFLAERTGGTYSTLKVQPAELEDSGVYFCASSQGGQVRHEQFFGPGTRLTVL.

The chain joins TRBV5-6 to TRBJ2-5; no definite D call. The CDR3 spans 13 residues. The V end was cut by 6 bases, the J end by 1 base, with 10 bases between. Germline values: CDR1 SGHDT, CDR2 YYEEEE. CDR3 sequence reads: CASTFTVQETQYF. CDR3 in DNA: TGTGCCAGCACATTTACGGTCCAAGAGACCCAGTACTTC.

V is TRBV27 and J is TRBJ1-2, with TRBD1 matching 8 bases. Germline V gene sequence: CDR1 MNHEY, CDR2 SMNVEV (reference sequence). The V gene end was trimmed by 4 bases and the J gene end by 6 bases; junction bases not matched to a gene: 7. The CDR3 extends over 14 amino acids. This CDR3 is CASSWGRGPDGYTF. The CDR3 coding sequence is TGTGCCAGCAGTTGGGGCAGGGGGCCCGATGGCTACACCTTC.